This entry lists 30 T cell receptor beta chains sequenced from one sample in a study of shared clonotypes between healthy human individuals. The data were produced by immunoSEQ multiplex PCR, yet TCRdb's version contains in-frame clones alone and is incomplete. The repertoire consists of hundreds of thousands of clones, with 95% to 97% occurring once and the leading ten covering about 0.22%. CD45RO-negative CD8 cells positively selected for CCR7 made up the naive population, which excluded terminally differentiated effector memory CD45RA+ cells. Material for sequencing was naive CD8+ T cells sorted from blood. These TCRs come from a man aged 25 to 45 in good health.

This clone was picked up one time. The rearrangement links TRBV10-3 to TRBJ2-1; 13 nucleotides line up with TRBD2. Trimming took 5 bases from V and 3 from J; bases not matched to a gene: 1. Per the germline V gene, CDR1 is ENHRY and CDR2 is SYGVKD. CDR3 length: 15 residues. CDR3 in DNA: TGTGCCATCAGTCGGACTAGCGGGAGCTACAATGAGCAGTTCTTC. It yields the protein CAISRTSGSYNEQFF.

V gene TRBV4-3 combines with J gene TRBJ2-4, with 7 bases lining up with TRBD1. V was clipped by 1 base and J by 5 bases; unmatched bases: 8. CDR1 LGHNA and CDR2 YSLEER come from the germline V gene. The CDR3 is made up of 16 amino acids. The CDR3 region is CASSQGQGWPENIQYF. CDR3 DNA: TGCGCCAGCAGCCAAGGACAGGGTTGGCCAGAAAACATTCAGTACTTC.

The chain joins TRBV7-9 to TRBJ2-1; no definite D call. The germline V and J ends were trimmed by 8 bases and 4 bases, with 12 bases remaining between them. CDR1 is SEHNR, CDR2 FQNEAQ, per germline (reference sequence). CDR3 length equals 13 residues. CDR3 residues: CASFGNIYNEQFF. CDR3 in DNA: TGTGCCAGCTTCGGAAATATTTACAATGAGCAGTTCTTC.

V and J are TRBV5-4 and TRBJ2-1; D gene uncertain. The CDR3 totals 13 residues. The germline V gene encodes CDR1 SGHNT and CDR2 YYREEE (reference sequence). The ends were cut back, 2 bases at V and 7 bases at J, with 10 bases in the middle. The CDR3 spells CASSLPPRNEQFF. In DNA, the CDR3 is TGTGCCAGCAGCTTACCCCCCCGAAATGAGCAGTTCTTC.

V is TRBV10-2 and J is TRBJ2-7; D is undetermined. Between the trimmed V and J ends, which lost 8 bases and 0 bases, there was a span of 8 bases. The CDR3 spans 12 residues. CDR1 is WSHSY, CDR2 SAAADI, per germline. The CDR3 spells CASGLSSYEQYF. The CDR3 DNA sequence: TGCGCCAGCGGTCTATCCTCCTACGAGCAGTACTTC.

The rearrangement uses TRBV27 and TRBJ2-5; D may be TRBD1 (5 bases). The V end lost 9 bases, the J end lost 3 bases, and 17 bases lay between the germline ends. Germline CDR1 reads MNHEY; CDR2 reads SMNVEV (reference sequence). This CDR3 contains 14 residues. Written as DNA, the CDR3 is TGTGCCAGTCGTTCCCGACGCAGGGAAGAGACCCAGTACTTC. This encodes CASRSRRREETQYF.

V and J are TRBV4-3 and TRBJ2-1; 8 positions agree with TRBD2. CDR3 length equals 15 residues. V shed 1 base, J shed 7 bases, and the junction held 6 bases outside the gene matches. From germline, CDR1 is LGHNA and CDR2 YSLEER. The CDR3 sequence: CASSQAGGPGNEQFF. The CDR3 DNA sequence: TGCGCCAGCAGCCAAGCGGGAGGGCCGGGAAATGAGCAGTTCTTC.

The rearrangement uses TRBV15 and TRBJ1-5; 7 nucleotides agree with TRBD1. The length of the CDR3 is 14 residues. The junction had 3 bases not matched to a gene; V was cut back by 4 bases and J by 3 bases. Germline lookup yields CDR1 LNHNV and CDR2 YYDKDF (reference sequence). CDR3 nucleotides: TGTGCCACCAGCATGGGACAGATCAATCAGCCCCAGCATTTT. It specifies CATSMGQINQPQHF.

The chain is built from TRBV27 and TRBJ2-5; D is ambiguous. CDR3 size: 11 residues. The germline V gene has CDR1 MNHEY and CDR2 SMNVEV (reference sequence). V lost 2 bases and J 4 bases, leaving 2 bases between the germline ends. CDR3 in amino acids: CASSLTETQYF. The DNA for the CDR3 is TGTGCCAGCAGTTTAACAGAGACCCAGTACTTC.

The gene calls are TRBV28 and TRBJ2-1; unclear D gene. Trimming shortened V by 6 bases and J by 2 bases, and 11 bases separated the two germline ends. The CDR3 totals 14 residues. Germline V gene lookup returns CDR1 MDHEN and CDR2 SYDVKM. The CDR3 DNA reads TGTGCCAGCAGCAAGGGCCTGACCTACAATGAGCAGTTCTTC. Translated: CASSKGLTYNEQFF.

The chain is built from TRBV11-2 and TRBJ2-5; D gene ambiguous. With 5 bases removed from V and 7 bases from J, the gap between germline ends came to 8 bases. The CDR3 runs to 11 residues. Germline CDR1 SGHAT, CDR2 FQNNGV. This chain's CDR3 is CASSPSGTQYF. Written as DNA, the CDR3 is TGTGCCAGCAGCCCCTCCGGGACCCAGTACTTC.

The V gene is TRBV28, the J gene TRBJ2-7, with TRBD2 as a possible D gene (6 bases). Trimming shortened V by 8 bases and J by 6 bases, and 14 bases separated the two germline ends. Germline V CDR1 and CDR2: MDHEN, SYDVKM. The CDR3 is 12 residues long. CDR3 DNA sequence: TGTGCCAGCTTTCGGTTGGGGGGCGAGCAGTACTTC. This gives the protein CASFRLGGEQYF.

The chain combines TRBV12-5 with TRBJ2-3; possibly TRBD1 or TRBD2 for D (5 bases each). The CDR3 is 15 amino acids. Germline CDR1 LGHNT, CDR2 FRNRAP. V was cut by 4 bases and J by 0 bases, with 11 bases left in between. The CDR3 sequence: CASGSGTASTDTQYF. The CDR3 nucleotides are TGTGCTAGTGGTTCAGGGACGGCTAGCACAGATACGCAGTATTTT.

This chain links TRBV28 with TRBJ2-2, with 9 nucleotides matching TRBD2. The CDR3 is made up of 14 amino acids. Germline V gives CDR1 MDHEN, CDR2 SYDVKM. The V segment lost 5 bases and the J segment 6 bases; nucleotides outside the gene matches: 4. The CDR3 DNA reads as TGTGCCAGCAGTCGTAGCGGGAGCGCCGGGGAGCTGTTTTTT. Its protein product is CASSRSGSAGELFF.

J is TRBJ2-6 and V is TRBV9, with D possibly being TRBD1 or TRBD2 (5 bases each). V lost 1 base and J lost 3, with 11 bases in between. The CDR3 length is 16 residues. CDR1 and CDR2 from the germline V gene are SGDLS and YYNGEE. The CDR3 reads CASSVRRDGGANVLTF. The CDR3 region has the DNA TGTGCCAGCAGCGTACGCAGGGACGGTGGGGCCAACGTCCTGACTTTC.

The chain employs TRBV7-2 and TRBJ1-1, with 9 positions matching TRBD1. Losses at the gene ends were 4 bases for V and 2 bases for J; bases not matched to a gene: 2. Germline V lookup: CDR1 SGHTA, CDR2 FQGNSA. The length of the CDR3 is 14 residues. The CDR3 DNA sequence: TGTGCCAGCAGCTGGGACAGGGCAAACACTGAAGCTTTCTTT. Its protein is CASSWDRANTEAFF.

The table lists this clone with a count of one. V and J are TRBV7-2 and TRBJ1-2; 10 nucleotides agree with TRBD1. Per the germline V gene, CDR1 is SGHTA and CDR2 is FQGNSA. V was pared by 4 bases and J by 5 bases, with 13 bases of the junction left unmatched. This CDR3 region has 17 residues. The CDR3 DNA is TGTGCCAGCAGCTCGGACGGGGGGACAGGGGCCTCATATGGCTACACCTTC. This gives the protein CASSSDGGTGASYGYTF.

The CDR3, as DNA: TGCGCCAGCAGCCAACTTAGCGGGAGAGAGTATGAGCAGTTCTTC. Its translation is CASSQLSGREYEQFF. The chain has TRBV4-1 and TRBJ2-1; TRBD2 matches at 9 bases. This CDR3 is built from 15 residues. In germline, CDR1 is MGHRA, CDR2 YSYEKL. Trimming took 2 bases from V and 8 from J; bases not matched to a gene: 7.

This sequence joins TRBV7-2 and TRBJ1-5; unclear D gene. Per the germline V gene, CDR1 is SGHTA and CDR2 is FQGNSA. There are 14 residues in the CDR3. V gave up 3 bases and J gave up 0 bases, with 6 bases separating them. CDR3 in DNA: TGTGCCAGCAGCTTGTTGTATAGCAATCAGCCCCAGCATTTT. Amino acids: CASSLLYSNQPQHF.

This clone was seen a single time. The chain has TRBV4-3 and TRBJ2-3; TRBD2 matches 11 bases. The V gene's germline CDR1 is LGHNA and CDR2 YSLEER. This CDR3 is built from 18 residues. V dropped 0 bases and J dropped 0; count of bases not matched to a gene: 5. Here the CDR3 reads CASSQDRGTSGSTDTQYF. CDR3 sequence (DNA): TGCGCCAGCAGCCAAGATCGTGGGACTAGCGGTAGCACAGATACGCAGTATTTT.

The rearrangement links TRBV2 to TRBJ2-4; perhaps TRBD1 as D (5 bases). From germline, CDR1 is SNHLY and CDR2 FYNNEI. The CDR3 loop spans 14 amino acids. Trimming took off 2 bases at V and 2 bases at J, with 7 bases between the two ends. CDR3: CASSEQGSKNIQYF. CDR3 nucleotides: TGTGCCAGCAGTGAACAGGGATCCAAAAACATTCAGTACTTC.

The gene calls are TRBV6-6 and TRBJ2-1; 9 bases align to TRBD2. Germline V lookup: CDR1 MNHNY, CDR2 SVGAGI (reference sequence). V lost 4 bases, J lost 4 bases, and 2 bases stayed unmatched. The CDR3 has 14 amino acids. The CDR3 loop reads CASSSLAGYNEQFF. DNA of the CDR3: TGTGCCAGCAGTTCCCTAGCGGGGTACAATGAGCAGTTCTTC.

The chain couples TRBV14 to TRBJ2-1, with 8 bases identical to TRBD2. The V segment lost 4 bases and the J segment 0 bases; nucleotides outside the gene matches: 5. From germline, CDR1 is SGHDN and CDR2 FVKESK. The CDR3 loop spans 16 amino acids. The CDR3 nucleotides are TGTGCCAGCAGCCCCTTAGCGGGACTCTCCTACAATGAGCAGTTCTTC. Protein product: CASSPLAGLSYNEQFF.

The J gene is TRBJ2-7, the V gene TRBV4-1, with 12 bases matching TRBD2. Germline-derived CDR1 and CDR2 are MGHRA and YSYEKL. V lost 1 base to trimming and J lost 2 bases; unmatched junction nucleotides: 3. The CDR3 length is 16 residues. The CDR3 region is CASSQAASGRAYEQYF. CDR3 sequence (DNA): TGCGCCAGCAGCCAAGCGGCTAGCGGGAGGGCCTACGAGCAGTACTTC.

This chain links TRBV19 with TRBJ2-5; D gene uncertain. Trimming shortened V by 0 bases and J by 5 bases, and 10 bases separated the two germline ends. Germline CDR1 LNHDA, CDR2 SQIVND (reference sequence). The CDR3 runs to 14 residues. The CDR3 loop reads CASSIDPLGETQYF. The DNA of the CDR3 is TGTGCCAGTAGTATAGATCCTTTGGGGGAGACCCAGTACTTC.

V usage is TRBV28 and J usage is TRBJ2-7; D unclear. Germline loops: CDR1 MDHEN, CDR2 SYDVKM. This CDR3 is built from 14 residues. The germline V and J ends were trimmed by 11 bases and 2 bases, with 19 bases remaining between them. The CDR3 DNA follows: TGTGCCGCCCATCCCTCGACCAATACCTACGAGCAGTACTTC. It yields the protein CAAHPSTNTYEQYF. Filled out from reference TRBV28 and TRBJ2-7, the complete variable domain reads DVKVTQSSRYLVKRTGEKVFLECVQDMDHENMFWYRQDPGLGLRLIYFSYDVKMKEKGDIPEGYSVSREKKERFSLILESASTNQTSMYLCAAHPSTNTYEQYFGPGTRLTVT.

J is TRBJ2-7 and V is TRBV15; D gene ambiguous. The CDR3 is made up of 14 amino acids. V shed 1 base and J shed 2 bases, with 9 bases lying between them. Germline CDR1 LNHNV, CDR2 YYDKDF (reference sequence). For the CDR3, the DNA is TGTGCCACCAGCAGAGTAGCCGAAACCTACGAGCAGTACTTC. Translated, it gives CATSRVAETYEQYF. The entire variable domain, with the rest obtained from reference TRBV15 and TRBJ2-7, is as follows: DAMVIQNPRYQVTQFGKPVTLSCSQTLNHNVMYWYQQKSSQAPKLLFHYYDKDFNNEADTPDNFQSRRPNTSFCFLDIRSPGLGDTAMYLCATSRVAETYEQYFGPGTRLTVT.

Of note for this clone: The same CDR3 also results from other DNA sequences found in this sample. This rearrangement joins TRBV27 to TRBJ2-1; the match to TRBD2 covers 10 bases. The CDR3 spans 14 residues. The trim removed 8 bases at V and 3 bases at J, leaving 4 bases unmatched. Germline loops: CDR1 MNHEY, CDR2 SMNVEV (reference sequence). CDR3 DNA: TGTGCCAGCTCTAGCGGGGGCAGCTACAATGAGCAGTTCTTC. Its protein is CASSSGGSYNEQFF.

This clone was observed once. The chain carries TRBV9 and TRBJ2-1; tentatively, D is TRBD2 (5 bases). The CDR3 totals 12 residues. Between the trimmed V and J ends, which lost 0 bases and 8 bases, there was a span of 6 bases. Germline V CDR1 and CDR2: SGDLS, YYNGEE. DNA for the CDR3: TGTGCCAGCAGCGTAGCTAGCCATGAGCAGTTCTTC. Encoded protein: CASSVASHEQFF. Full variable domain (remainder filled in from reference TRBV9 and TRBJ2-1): DSGVTQTPKHLITATGQRVTLRCSPRSGDLSVYWYQQSLDQGLQFLIQYYNGEERAKGNILERFSAQQFPDLHSELNLSSLELGDSALYFCASSVASHEQFFGPGTRLTVL.

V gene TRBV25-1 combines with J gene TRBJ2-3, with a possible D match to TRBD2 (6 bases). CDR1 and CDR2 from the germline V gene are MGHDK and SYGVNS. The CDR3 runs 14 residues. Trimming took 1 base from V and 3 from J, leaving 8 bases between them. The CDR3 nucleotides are TGTGCCAGCAGTGAATTAGCGGATACAGATACGCAGTATTTT. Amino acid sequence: CASSELADTDTQYF.